This TCR beta chain was obtained from a study of blood T cell repertoires in COVID-19. Looking at the study overall: Donors in the United States, Italy and Spain gave samples during acute or convalescent COVID-19.

The CDR3 is 12 amino acids. The V gene's germline CDR1 is LGHDT and CDR2 YNNKEL (reference sequence). Between the trimmed V and J ends, which lost 3 bases and 8 bases, there was a span of 7 bases. As handled by the study authors: Scientists estimated how many nucleated cells there were by amplifying reference gene primers. Sequenced by immunoSEQ multiplex PCR; TCRdb stores in-frame clones only, minus some. D and trimming were read from the DNA, whereas the V and J calls and clone size are those reported in that table. This sample has about 140,000 clones, with more than 60% found just once. The TCR comes from a man aged 45 to 65 with acute or convalescent COVID-19. The material sequenced was peripheral blood. The rearrangement uses TRBV3-1 (or the pseudogene TRBV3-2) and TRBJ1-4; D unclear. CDR3 region: CASSHLREKLFF. Written as DNA, the CDR3 is TGTGCCAGCAGCCACCTCAGGGAAAAACTGTTTTTT.